What follows describes a single T cell receptor beta chain. Its antigen is still unknown. These data come from a study of cytomegalovirus exposure and HLA in healthy donors. The assay was immunoSEQ multiplex PCR, and TCRdb's table has in-frame clones only and misses some. The sample lists around 60,000 clones; about 96% were seen once. Germline V gene sequence: CDR1 SGDLS, CDR2 YYNGEE. The V end was cut by 4 bases, the J end by 5 bases, with 13 bases between. The CDR3 totals 14 residues. Points from the study as a whole: Under in vitro conditions, three CMV-associated chains were confirmed as specific for CMV antigens.

The sample taken for sequencing was PBMCs. The TCR was taken from a woman under 30 in good health and CMV-seronegative. This rearrangement joins TRBV9 to TRBJ1-5; maybe TRBD1 (5 bases). The CDR3 here is CASSNSTVHQPQHF. The CDR3, as DNA: TGTGCCAGCAGCAACTCGACAGTACATCAGCCCCAGCATTTT.